This T cell receptor beta chain derives from a study of PD-L1 blockade in urothelial cancer. Regarding time point: peripheral blood 6 weeks after treatment start. Spiked synthetic TCR analogs estimated absolute template abundance per PCR. This table comes from immunoSEQ multiplex PCR, and its TCRdb copy is limited to in-frame clones, with some not included. The data show around 100,000 clones, with 85% to 95% seen just once and around 3.7% held by the top ten. Germline loops: CDR1 GTSNPN, CDR2 SVGIG (reference sequence). V was shortened by 5 bases and J by 5 bases, with 10 bases between the two germline ends. This CDR3 contains 12 residues.

The chain couples TRBV30 to TRBJ1-3, with D possibly matching TRBD1 (5 bases). This specimen consisted of PBMCs, obtained around atezolizumab (anti-PD-L1) treatment. The TCR originated in a man in his sixties with urothelial cancer. The CDR3 sequence: CAWLRGRNTIYF. CDR3 nucleotide sequence: TGTGCCTGGCTGCGGGGGAGAAACACCATATATTTT.